This passage covers 17 T cell receptor beta chains from one sample sequenced in a study of blood T cell repertoires in COVID-19. Only in-frame clones appear in the TCRdb table, and some are missing; sequencing was by immunoSEQ multiplex PCR. Counted here are approximately 150,000 clones, 84% occurring once; the ten biggest clones make up over 1.1%. Sequencing was performed on peripheral blood. The receptors here all came from a man between 60 and 75 years old with acute or convalescent COVID-19.

The V call is TRBV6-4, the J call TRBJ2-1; the match to TRBD2 covers 9 bases. The CDR3 is 18 amino acids. Germline CDR1 reads MRHNA; CDR2 reads SNTAGT. V was clipped by 10 bases and J by 2 bases; unmatched bases: 18. The CDR3 is CAIGVGGGAPTTYNEQFF. Here the CDR3 DNA reads TGTGCCATCGGGGTTGGCGGGGGGGCCCCCACGACCTACAATGAGCAGTTCTTC.

J is TRBJ2-5 and V is TRBV7-2; 8 positions match TRBD2. Germline V CDR1 and CDR2: SGHTA, FQGNSA. This CDR3 region has 15 residues. With 3 bases clipped from V and 6 bases from J, the junction kept 9 bases outside the gene matches. CDR3 protein: CASSFSGGGRKTQYF. The CDR3 coding sequence is TGTGCCAGCAGCTTCTCCGGGGGGGGTCGAAAGACCCAGTACTTC. Drawing the rest from reference TRBV7-2 and TRBJ2-5, the complete variable domain is GAGVSQSPSNKVTEKGKDVELRCDPISGHTALYWYRQSLGQGLEFLIYFQGNSAPDKSGLPSDRFSAERTGGSVSTLTIQRTQQEDSAVYLCASSFSGGGRKTQYFGPGTRLLVL.

The CDR3 sequence is CASSLLAGTNTGELFF. As DNA, the CDR3 is TGTGCCAGCAGCCTACTGGCGGGGACGAACACCGGGGAGCTGTTTTTT. This chain uses TRBV28 with TRBJ2-2, with a possible D match to TRBD2 (6 bases). CDR1 and CDR2 from the germline V gene are MDHEN and SYDVKM. The CDR3 runs to 16 residues. Trimming shortened V by 6 bases and J by 0 bases, and 14 bases separated the two germline ends.

This clone came up once. The chain uses TRBV11-2 and TRBJ2-5; 7 nucleotides align to TRBD1. The ends lost 5 bases at V and 4 bases at J; junction bases unmatched: 16. Germline V gene data show CDR1 as SGHAT and CDR2 as FQNNGV. This CDR3 spans 17 amino acids. CDR3 nucleotides: TGTGCCAGCAGCGGACCACCGACAGGGTTTGTGGGAGAGACCCAGTACTTC. It yields the protein CASSGPPTGFVGETQYF.

The chain employs TRBV20-1 and TRBJ2-7; D is perhaps TRBD1 (5 bases). The CDR3 covers 13 residues. Germline V gene data show CDR1 as DFQATT and CDR2 as SNEGSKA (reference sequence). V gave up 3 bases and J gave up 2 bases, with 11 bases separating them. For the CDR3, the DNA is TGCAGTGCTAGTTCGGCAGGGCCCTACGAGCAGTACTTC. This translates into CSASSAGPYEQYF.

The chain is built from TRBV7-2 and TRBJ2-2, with a possible D match to TRBD1 (5 bases). The CDR3 is made up of 18 amino acids. Germline-derived CDR1 and CDR2 are SGHTA and FQGNSA. The V end lost 1 base, the J end lost 0 bases, and 15 bases lay between the germline ends. CDR3 in amino acids: CASSLEPPTESNTGELFF. The DNA for the CDR3 is TGTGCCAGCAGCTTAGAGCCTCCGACAGAATCGAACACCGGGGAGCTGTTTTTT.

This clone was detected once. DNA of the CDR3: TGTGCCAGCGAGGGGATACAGGGAGGGCAGCCCCAGCATTTT. Amino acid sequence: CASEGIQGGQPQHF. The chain is built from TRBV6-5 and TRBJ1-5, with D possibly being TRBD1 (6 bases). The germline CDR1 and CDR2 sequences are MNHEY and SVGAGI. Trimming cost V 8 bases and J 7 bases, with 18 bases left between them. The CDR3 loop spans 14 amino acids.

This sequence joins TRBV6-5 and TRBJ1-1; D gene ambiguous. Trimming removed 7 bases from V and 6 bases from J, with 12 bases in between. In germline, CDR1 is MNHEY, CDR2 SVGAGI. The length of the CDR3 is 12 residues. CDR3 amino acids: CASTTAGSEAFF. DNA for the CDR3: TGTGCCAGCACAACGGCGGGATCTGAAGCTTTCTTT.

This chain connects TRBV5-6 to TRBJ2-3; 7 positions agree with TRBD1. V was pared by 1 base and J by 6 bases, with 8 bases of the junction left unmatched. The CDR3 totals 15 residues. Germline V CDR1 and CDR2: SGHDT, YYEEEE. CDR3 in amino acids: CASSLRGRGGDTQYF. The CDR3 coding sequence is TGTGCCAGCAGCTTGAGGGGCCGAGGGGGCGATACGCAGTATTTT.

The V and J genes are TRBV10-3 and TRBJ2-7; D not certain. There are 13 residues in the CDR3. The V end lost 6 bases, the J end lost 3 bases, and 12 bases lay between the germline ends. Per germline, CDR1 ENHRY and CDR2 SYGVKD. The CDR3 is CAIRAGLSYEQYF. Here the CDR3 DNA reads TGTGCCATCAGGGCAGGTTTGAGCTACGAGCAGTACTTC.

The rearrangement uses TRBV3-1 (or the pseudogene TRBV3-2) and TRBJ2-7; TRBD2 might be the D (5 bases). Germline-derived CDR1 and CDR2 are LGHDT and YNNKEL (reference sequence). CDR3 length: 14 residues. The V and J ends lost 1 base and 6 bases respectively, with 13 bases between them. The CDR3 protein is CASSQVSLAGEQYF. The CDR3 DNA reads TGTGCCAGCAGCCAAGTGTCGCTAGCTGGCGAGCAGTACTTC.

This chain connects TRBV4-2 to TRBJ2-6, with 12 positions matching TRBD1. Per germline, CDR1 LGHNA and CDR2 YNFKEQ. This CDR3 is built from 18 residues. J was trimmed by 1 base and V by 4 bases; bases with no gene match: 5. This chain's CDR3 is CASSPGDRGQSGANVLTF. The DNA of the CDR3 is TGTGCCAGCAGCCCAGGGGACAGGGGGCAGTCTGGGGCCAACGTCCTGACTTTC.

The chain carries TRBV6-5 and TRBJ1-2; possible D gene TRBD1, 5 bases. CDR3 size: 13 residues. Between the trimmed V and J ends, which lost 7 bases and 4 bases, there was a span of 13 bases. The V gene's germline CDR1 is MNHEY and CDR2 SVGAGI. This chain's CDR3 is CASTPAGLYGYTF. The DNA of the CDR3 is TGTGCCAGCACCCCAGCGGGGCTCTATGGCTACACCTTC.

The chain combines TRBV24-1 with TRBJ2-3, with 8 bases identical to TRBD1. The CDR3 consists of 17 residues. Germline values: CDR1 KGHDR, CDR2 SFDVKD. V shed 4 bases, J shed 6 bases, and the junction held 14 bases outside the gene matches. The CDR3 bases are TGTGCCACCAGTGACCCCCGGACAGGGAAGGAAGGGGATACGCAGTATTTT. Amino acid sequence: CATSDPRTGKEGDTQYF.

The rearrangement joins TRBV6-5 to TRBJ2-1; TRBD2 aligns across 10 bases. Trimming took 7 bases from V and 3 from J; bases not matched to a gene: 6. Germline V gene lookup returns CDR1 MNHEY and CDR2 SVGAGI. The CDR3 sequence is 15 residues long. This CDR3 is CASKSTSGDYNEQFF. In DNA, the CDR3 is TGTGCCAGCAAGAGTACTAGCGGGGACTACAATGAGCAGTTCTTC.

J is TRBJ1-5 and V is TRBV6-5; weak D call: TRBD1 (6 bases). Trimming stripped 6 bases from V and 0 bases from J, with 9 bases between. Looked up from germline, CDR1 is MNHEY and CDR2 is SVGAGI. This CDR3 comprises 14 residues. CDR3 DNA sequence: TGTGCCAGCAGCAGGGGCGTTAGCAATCAGCCCCAGCATTTT. Its translation: CASSRGVSNQPQHF.

The rearrangement links TRBV10-3 to TRBJ2-7, with TRBD1 as a possible D gene (8 bases). V was pared by 2 bases and J by 0 bases, with 17 bases between. This CDR3 region has 17 residues. Germline loops: CDR1 ENHRY, CDR2 SYGVKD. The CDR3 sequence is CAISEAVQGGNSYEQYF. The CDR3 DNA is TGTGCCATCAGTGAGGCCGTACAGGGGGGGAACTCCTACGAGCAGTACTTC.